The clone carrying this TCR beta chain was detected ten times or more. Germline V gives CDR1 KGHDR, CDR2 SFDVKD. The junction had 6 bases not matched to a gene; V was cut back by 2 bases and J by 2 bases. The CDR3 extends over 16 amino acids. This specimen belongs to a study of regulatory T cells in long-lasting Graves disease. Assembly of TCR beta libraries relied on iRepertoire HTBI primers together with Arm-PCR of CDR3 regions. TCRdb re-derived calls from the multiplex PCR reads in MiXCR, one entry per CDR3 protein. The sample lists 450,000 to 700,000 distinct CDR3 sequences, roughly 14% occurring once. Time point in this sample: newly diagnosed GD, antithyroid drugs for less than 3 months. PBMCs provided the RNA from which the TCR library was made. These data also featured in a second study, about T cells in Graves' hyperthyroidism and ophthalmopathy. That source reports: First-round RT-PCR targeting the TCR CDR3 was performed with the HTBI primer set.

This receptor was obtained from a man aged 25-45 years with Graves disease. This specimen was peripheral blood mononuclear cells (PBMCs), taken at new diagnosis, from a patient treated with antithyroid drugs. The chain has TRBV24-1 and TRBJ2-7; 9 bases fit TRBD2. In DNA, the CDR3 is TGTGCCACCAGTGATTCGTCTAGCGGGACCCCCTACGAGCAGTACTTC. The encoded protein is CATSDSSSGTPYEQYF.